The clone carrying this TCR beta chain was detected only a few times. These data belong to a study of blood T cells in healthy people across ages. The V end was cut by 5 bases, the J end by 11 bases, with 15 bases between. The CDR3 totals 11 residues. Germline CDR1 and CDR2: SQVTM and ANQGSEA. Together with a sample-barcoded 5' primer, a J-beta primer mix was included in a second PCR lasting about 7 to 11 cycles. TCRdb reanalysed the 5' RACE reads using MiXCR and keeps one entry per CDR3 protein. The sample carries roughly 1 million distinct CDR3 sequences, less than 25% recorded once. This sample was shared with a second study, whose subject was T cells of mothers and their children.

This chain joins TRBV29-1 and TRBJ1-1, with a weak D call TRBD1 (6 bases). Source material: blood. This TCR was recovered from a girl aged 2-9 years in good health. The CDR3 nucleotides read TGCAGCGTTTCAGGGGCAGGGCAGGCTTTCTTT. Its protein is CSVSGAGQAFF.